The rows below give T cell receptor beta chains drawn from one sample of a study of cytomegalovirus exposure and HLA in healthy donors. Here immunoSEQ multiplex PCR was the method, and the copy in TCRdb shows in-frame clones only, minus some. Found here are 150,000 to 190,000 clones, 70% to 90% of them singletons; the top ten hold less than 2.5%. Material for sequencing was PBMCs. The receptors were gathered from a woman younger than 35 in good health and CMV-seronegative. Each CDR3 is given with its conserved first and last residue. D genes are given only for firm matches. Clone size is stated in some rows and not others, as once, few, many or a class when expanded.

TRBJ1-3,NA,few,TRBV4-1,CASSQDPGVGNTIYF,TGCGCCAGCAGCCAAGATCCGGGGGTGGGAAACACCATATATTTT
TRBJ2-5,NA,once,TRBV9,CASSVSGGAIQETQYF,TGTGCCAGCAGCGTAAGCGGCGGGGCTATTCAAGAGACCCAGTACTTC
TRBJ1-3,NA,NA,TRBV10-1,CASGGSPSGNTIYF,TGCGCCAGCGGAGGGTCCCCCTCTGGAAACACCATATATTTT
TRBJ1-1,NA,NA,TRBV5-5,CASSWGAGNTEAFF,TGTGCCAGCAGCTGGGGTGCGGGGAACACTGAAGCTTTCTTT
TRBJ2-5,TRBD1,NA,TRBV5-1,CASSVSGTGEETQYF,TGCGCCAGCAGCGTCTCCGGGACAGGGGAAGAGACCCAGTACTTC
TRBJ1-1,NA,NA,TRBV2,CASSVETGNTEAFF,TGTGCCAGCAGTGTAGAGACAGGGAACACTGAAGCTTTCTTT
TRBJ2-1,TRBD1,NA,TRBV7-9,CASSSGQYNEQFF,TGTGCCAGCAGCTCGGGACAGTACAATGAGCAGTTCTTC
TRBJ2-1,NA,NA,TRBV4-3,CASSQEGGEAYNEQFF,TGCGCCAGCAGCCAAGAAGGCGGGGAAGCCTACAATGAGCAGTTCTTC
TRBJ1-4,NA,NA,TRBV4-2,CASSQDGSINEKLFF,TGTGCCAGCAGCCAAGACGGGTCTATCAATGAAAAACTGTTTTTT
TRBJ1-2,TRBD1,NA,TRBV27,CASRQTGGGDGYTF,TGTGCCAGCAGACAAACAGGGGGTGGAGATGGCTACACCTTC
TRBJ2-7,TRBD1,few,TRBV6-6,CASRRTGEQEQYF,TGTGCCAGTAGAAGGACAGGGGAGCAGGAGCAGTACTTC
TRBJ2-7,TRBD1,NA,TRBV7-6,CASSLTRGHLDEQYF,TGTGCCAGCAGCTTGACAAGGGGGCATCTGGACGAGCAGTACTTC
TRBJ1-5,NA,once,TRBV9,CASSVGPTGNQPQHF,TGTGCCAGCAGCGTAGGCCCCACGGGCAATCAGCCCCAGCATTTT
TRBJ2-7,TRBD2,NA,TRBV6-1,CASSGTGLAGSYEQYF,TGTGCCAGCAGTGGAACAGGACTAGCGGGGAGCTACGAGCAGTACTTC
TRBJ2-2,NA,once,TRBV29-1,CSGSGNTGELFF,TGCAGCGGATCGGGAAACACCGGGGAGCTGTTTTTT
TRBJ2-2,TRBD1,NA,TRBV28,CASSLAILRTGRNGELFF,TGTGCCAGCAGTTTAGCCATCCTTAGGACAGGGCGGAACGGGGAGCTGTTTTTT
TRBJ2-5,TRBD2,once,TRBV7-2,CASSLGVAGGQETQYF,TGTGCCAGCAGCTTAGGTGTAGCGGGGGGCCAAGAGACCCAGTACTTC
TRBJ2-2,TRBD2,few,TRBV28,CASSFFRAGGTGELFF,TGTGCCAGCAGTTTTTTCCGAGCGGGAGGGACCGGGGAGCTGTTTTTT
TRBJ2-2,NA,NA,TRBV4-3,CASSQEHNANTGELFF,TGCGCCAGCAGCCAAGAACACAACGCGAACACCGGGGAGCTGTTTTTT
TRBJ2-1,NA,NA,TRBV11-2,CASSLGRYNEQFF,TGTGCCAGCAGCTTAGGGAGGTACAATGAGCAGTTCTTC